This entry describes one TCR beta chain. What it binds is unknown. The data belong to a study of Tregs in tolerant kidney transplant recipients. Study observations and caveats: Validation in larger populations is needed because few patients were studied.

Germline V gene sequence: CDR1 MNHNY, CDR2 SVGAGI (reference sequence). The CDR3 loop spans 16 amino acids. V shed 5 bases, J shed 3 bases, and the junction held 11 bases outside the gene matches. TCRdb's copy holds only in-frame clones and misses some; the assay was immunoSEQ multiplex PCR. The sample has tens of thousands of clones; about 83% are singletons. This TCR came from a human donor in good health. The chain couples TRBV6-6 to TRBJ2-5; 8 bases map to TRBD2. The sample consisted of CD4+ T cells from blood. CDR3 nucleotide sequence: TGTGCCAGCAGTCGACGCCCCGGGACTAGGGAAGAGACCCAGTACTTC. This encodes CASSRRPGTREETQYF.